These 10 T cell receptor beta chains originate from one sample sequenced in a study of T cell clones after liver transplantation. Some clones are missing from TCRdb's copy, which holds only in-frame ones; the method was immunoSEQ multiplex PCR. The sample carries some 120,000 clones, 90% recorded once. This sample comprised CD4+ T cells from blood, obtained 12 months after liver transplant. These receptors all stem from a human patient who received a liver transplant. The graft donor may have given rise to some T cells.

A single count supports this clone. The chain uses TRBV5-1 and TRBJ2-3; TRBD1 might be the D (6 bases). V gave up 0 bases and J gave up 0 bases, with 8 bases separating them. The CDR3 spans 15 residues. In germline, CDR1 is SGHRS, CDR2 YFSETQ. This CDR3 reads CASSLVGASTDTQYF. The CDR3 DNA reads TGCGCCAGCAGCTTGGTGGGGGCGAGCACAGATACGCAGTATTTT.

The rearrangement uses TRBV7-9 and TRBJ1-1; 8 nucleotides align to TRBD1. CDR1 SEHNR and CDR2 FQNEAQ come from the germline V gene (reference sequence). The CDR3 extends over 13 amino acids. V lost 6 bases and J lost 5; bases outside the gene matches: 5. The CDR3 nucleotides read TGTGCCAGCAGGGAGACAGGGGAGACTGAAGCTTTCTTT. Translated: CASRETGETEAFF.

The gene calls are TRBV6-6 and TRBJ2-3, with TRBD1 identical over 10 bases. Germline lookup yields CDR1 MNHNY and CDR2 SVGAGI (reference sequence). Unmatched junction bases numbered 9, after V lost 4 bases and J lost 5 bases. The CDR3 has 16 residues. The CDR3 reads CASSSQGQGTGDTQYF. CDR3 DNA sequence: TGTGCCAGCAGTTCCCAGGGACAGGGGACGGGAGATACGCAGTATTTT.

V and J are TRBV6-6 and TRBJ2-7; possibly TRBD2 for D (5 bases). Germline CDR1 MNHNY, CDR2 SVGAGI (reference sequence). CDR3 length: 14 amino acids. The ends were cut back, 6 bases at V and 0 bases at J, with 12 bases in the middle. The CDR3 reads CASSPDWSSYEQYF. The CDR3 coding sequence is TGTGCCAGCAGCCCGGACTGGAGCTCCTACGAGCAGTACTTC.

The chain employs TRBV18 and TRBJ2-1, with TRBD1 identical over 12 bases. CDR3 length: 17 residues. With V trimmed by 3 bases and J by 7 bases, 10 bases remained unmatched. Germline-derived CDR1 and CDR2 are KGHSH and LQKENI. The CDR3 region is CASSPTLGQGATNEQFF. The CDR3 DNA reads TGTGCCAGCTCACCGACCCTGGGACAGGGGGCTACAAATGAGCAGTTCTTC.

The rearrangement joins TRBV11-3 to TRBJ2-3; D is unclear. The CDR3 totals 14 residues. From germline, CDR1 is SGHNT and CDR2 YENEEA. Trimming took off 4 bases at V and 1 base at J, with 9 bases between the two ends. As DNA, the CDR3 is TGTGCCAGCAGCTCGCGGTCCCGCACAGATACGCAGTATTTT. This codes for CASSSRSRTDTQYF.

The chain uses TRBV7-3 and TRBJ1-1, with D unresolved. This CDR3 region has 16 residues. The V end was cut by 3 bases, the J end by 1 base, with 15 bases between. Germline CDR1 and CDR2: SGHTA and FQGTGA. CDR3 region: CASSFSAGGTNTEAFF. In nucleotides, the CDR3 is TGTGCCAGCAGCTTTAGTGCGGGCGGAACGAACACTGAAGCTTTCTTT.

The chain employs TRBV5-1 and TRBJ2-5; D perhaps matches TRBD1 (6 bases). This CDR3 has 15 residues. Germline V gene lookup returns CDR1 SGHRS and CDR2 YFSETQ. Trimming removed 3 bases at V and 3 bases at J, with 15 bases between. The CDR3: CASSSTGTPKETQYF. Here the CDR3 DNA reads TGCGCCAGCAGCTCCACCGGGACACCTAAAGAGACCCAGTACTTC.

The chain has TRBV29-1 and TRBJ2-5; maybe TRBD1 (6 bases). V lost 1 base and J 4 bases, leaving 10 bases between the germline ends. The CDR3 is 13 residues long. CDR1 and CDR2 from the germline V gene are SQVTM and ANQGSEA. CDR3 residues: CSVEVGGGETQYF. The CDR3 coding sequence is TGCAGCGTTGAAGTAGGGGGTGGAGAGACCCAGTACTTC.

This sequence joins TRBV9 and TRBJ2-5, with D maybe TRBD2 (6 bases). The V end was cut by 2 bases, the J end by 2 bases, with 10 bases between. Germline assignment: CDR1 SGDLS and CDR2 YYNGEE. The CDR3 spans 14 residues. CDR3: CASSVTSYQETQYF. The CDR3 DNA follows: TGTGCCAGCAGCGTTACTAGCTATCAAGAGACCCAGTACTTC.